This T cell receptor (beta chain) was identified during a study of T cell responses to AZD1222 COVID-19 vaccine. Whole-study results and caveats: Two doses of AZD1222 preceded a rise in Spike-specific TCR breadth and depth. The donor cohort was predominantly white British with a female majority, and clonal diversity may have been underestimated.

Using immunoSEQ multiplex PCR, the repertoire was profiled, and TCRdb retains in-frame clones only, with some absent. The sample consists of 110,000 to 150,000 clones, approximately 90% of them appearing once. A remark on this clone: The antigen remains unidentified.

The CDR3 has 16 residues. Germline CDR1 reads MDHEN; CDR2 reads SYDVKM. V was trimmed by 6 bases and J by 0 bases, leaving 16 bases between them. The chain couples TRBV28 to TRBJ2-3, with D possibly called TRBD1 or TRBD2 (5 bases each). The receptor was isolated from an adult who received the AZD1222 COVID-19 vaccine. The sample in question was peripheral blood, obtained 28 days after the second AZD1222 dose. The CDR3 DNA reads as TGTGCCAGCAGCACCCCGGGGTGGGGCAGCACAGATACGCAGTATTTT. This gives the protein CASSTPGWGSTDTQYF.